One and the same sample provided the 21 T cell receptor beta chains below, sequenced in a study of a mutant IDH1 vaccine in newly diagnosed glioma (dated by TCRdb to about 2021). Libraries were prepared through the immunoSEQ multiplex PCR assay. In its TCRdb copy, this immuneACCESS table keeps in-frame sequences only and misses some clones. Where compared with another copy, unresolved V genes explain less than half of these, and the others have no known cause. Present in this sample are approximately 52,000 clones, over 60% of which were seen just once. The ten largest clones add up to around 4.7% of the sample. Per the publication, the time point label means: week 47, end of study. A 20-mer mutant IDH1 peptide at 300 micrograms in Montanide made up each vaccine dose, which was injected subcutaneously together with topical imiquimod. These receptors have no known antigen. Sequencing used PBMCs, obtained from a glioma patient whose treatment included an IDH1 peptide vaccine. These TCRs come from a woman in her forties with glioma. Some clones in this sample may be carry-over from other donors' samples.

The V call is TRBV18, the J call TRBJ1-4; a weak D match, TRBD1 (5 bases). Per germline, CDR1 KGHSH and CDR2 LQKENI. The CDR3 runs 15 residues. Trimming removed 2 bases at V and 6 bases at J, with 13 bases between. CDR3 coding DNA: TGTGCCAGCTCACCAGGGACGGGTGGAGATGAAAAACTGTTTTTT. Translating gives CASSPGTGGDEKLFF.

This clone was seen a few times. The J gene is TRBJ2-5, the V gene TRBV27; D may correspond to TRBD1 or TRBD2 (5 bases each). The DNA end is more similar to TRBJ2-7, so the J call may be wrong. CDR3 length: 13 amino acids. Germline lookup yields CDR1 MNHEY and CDR2 SMNVEV (reference sequence). For the CDR3, the DNA is TGTGCCAGCATCGGCAGGGAGACCTACGAGCAGTACTTC. Its translation is CASIGRETYEQYF.

This clone was observed a handful of times. In nucleotides, the CDR3 is TGTGCCAGCAGCCAGGGGAAGATCACTGAAGCTTTCTTT. Translating it yields CASSQGKITEAFF. The rearrangement joins TRBV9 to TRBJ1-1; D might be TRBD1 (6 bases). This CDR3 region has 13 residues. V was shortened by 4 bases and J by 4 bases, with 11 bases between the two germline ends. CDR1 and CDR2 (germline): SGDLS, YYNGEE.

This chain connects TRBV11-2 to TRBJ2-7, with D possibly called TRBD1 or TRBD2 (5 bases each). From germline, CDR1 is SGHAT and CDR2 FQNNGV. V was trimmed by 5 bases and J by 9 bases, leaving 26 bases between them. This CDR3 has 16 residues. CDR3 in DNA: TGTGCCAGCAGCCCCGTGGTCCGGGGCCAAAGCACTCCGCAGTACTTC. It encodes CASSPVVRGQSTPQYF. The variable domain in full, completed from reference TRBV11-2 and TRBJ2-7, reads EAGVAQSPRYKIIEKRQSVAFWCNPISGHATLYWYQQILGQGPKLLIQFQNNGVVDDSQLPKDRFSAERLKGVDSTLKIQPAKLEDSAVYLCASSPVVRGQSTPQYFGPGTRLTVT.

The gene calls are TRBV6-1 and TRBJ1-5, with TRBD1 matching 7 bases. The CDR3 loop spans 15 amino acids. V lost 6 bases, J lost 7 bases, and 12 bases stayed unmatched. Germline V gene data show CDR1 as MNHNS and CDR2 as SASEGT. The CDR3 DNA sequence: TGTGCCAGCAGAAGGGCAGGGGGAATGAGCCAGCCCCAGCATTTT. It encodes CASRRAGGMSQPQHF.

The chain employs TRBV29-1 and TRBJ1-2; possibly TRBD1 for D (5 bases). V gave up 3 bases and J gave up 8 bases, with 7 bases separating them. Germline CDR1 is SQVTM and CDR2 is ANQGSEA. This CDR3 region has 10 residues. DNA of the CDR3: TGCAGCGTTGACAGGGACGGCTACACCTTC. Its protein is CSVDRDGYTF.

This clone was observed a handful of times. The chain links TRBV9 to TRBJ2-2; 7 bases are a match to TRBD2. The CDR3 contains 15 residues. The V gene end was trimmed by 4 bases and the J gene end by 0 bases; junction bases not matched to a gene: 3. CDR1 is SGDLS, CDR2 YYNGEE, per germline. CDR3 amino acids: CASSMTSSNTGELFF. The CDR3 DNA is TGTGCCAGCAGCATGACTAGCTCGAACACCGGGGAGCTGTTTTTT.

The chain links TRBV19 to TRBJ1-2, with 8 bases identical to TRBD1. There are 15 residues in the CDR3. The junction had 10 bases not matched to a gene; V was cut back by 5 bases and J by 5 bases. Germline values: CDR1 LNHDA, CDR2 SQIVND (reference sequence). The chain's CDR3 is CASSLPGQAFYGYTF. CDR3 nucleotides: TGTGCCAGTAGTCTACCGGGACAGGCCTTTTATGGCTACACCTTC. Full variable domain (outside the CDR3, taken from reference TRBV19 and TRBJ1-2): DGGITQSPKYLFRKEGQNVTLSCEQNLNHDAMYWYRQDPGQGLRLIYYSQIVNDFQKGDIAEGYSVSREKKESFPLTVTSAQKNPTAFYLCASSLPGQAFYGYTFGSGTRLTVV.

The CDR3, as DNA: TGCGCCAGCAGCCAAGAGGGGCAGCGCGGGGAGCTGTTTTTT. Its translation is CASSQEGQRGELFF. The genes are TRBV4-1 and TRBJ2-2, with D tentatively TRBD1 (5 bases). The CDR3 runs to 14 residues. Germline values: CDR1 MGHRA, CDR2 YSYEKL. The V end was cut by 0 bases, the J end by 7 bases, with 9 bases between.

This clone was observed a handful of times. The chain is built from TRBV6-6 and TRBJ1-2; tentative D call: TRBD1 (6 bases). Germline V lookup: CDR1 MNHNY, CDR2 SVGAGI (reference sequence). This CDR3 contains 13 residues. Trimming pared 7 bases from V and 4 bases from J, leaving 13 bases between. CDR3 loop: CASNLQGTYGYTF. Written as DNA, the CDR3 is TGTGCCAGCAACTTACAGGGAACCTATGGCTACACCTTC.

V and J are TRBV10-1 and TRBJ2-7; tentatively, D is TRBD2 (6 bases). Germline-derived CDR1 and CDR2 are WNHNN and SYGVQD (reference sequence). Trimming left V 5 bases short and J 4 bases short, with 12 bases between. The CDR3 is 13 amino acids. In nucleotides, the CDR3 is TGCGCCAGCAGTCCTCTTGGGGGGTACGAGCAGTACTTC. This sequence encodes CASSPLGGYEQYF.

The chain is built from TRBV6-5 and TRBJ2-1; D remains unclear. In germline, CDR1 is MNHEY, CDR2 SVGAGI. CDR3 size: 14 residues. V was cut by 2 bases and J by 5 bases, with 10 bases left in between. This CDR3 reads CASSYLTLNNEQFF. The DNA of the CDR3 is TGTGCCAGCAGTTACCTGACACTGAACAATGAGCAGTTCTTC.

The rearrangement joins TRBV9 to TRBJ2-5; tentative D call: TRBD2 (6 bases). This CDR3 is 15 amino acids long. CDR1 is SGDLS, CDR2 YYNGEE, per germline. V was pared by 0 bases and J by 2 bases, with 11 bases between. The CDR3 reads CASSVGRRVQETQYF. For the CDR3, the DNA is TGTGCCAGCAGCGTAGGCAGGAGGGTACAAGAGACCCAGTACTTC.

The J gene is TRBJ1-3, the V gene TRBV27; no definite D call. CDR1 MNHEY and CDR2 SMNVEV come from the germline V gene (reference sequence). V was trimmed by 2 bases and J by 4 bases, leaving 9 bases between them. The CDR3 runs 14 residues. CDR3 region: CASSLGVPGNTIYF. CDR3 nucleotide sequence: TGTGCCAGCAGTTTAGGAGTTCCCGGAAACACCATATATTTT.

The genes are TRBV27 and TRBJ1-1; D is perhaps TRBD1 (6 bases). Germline V lookup: CDR1 MNHEY, CDR2 SMNVEV (reference sequence). The CDR3 totals 17 residues. The V and J ends lost 3 bases and 0 bases respectively, with 17 bases between them. The chain's CDR3 is CASSLSRQGGLNTEAFF. CDR3 bases: TGTGCCAGCAGTTTGAGCAGACAAGGGGGGCTGAACACTGAAGCTTTCTTT.

The V call is TRBV4-1, the J call TRBJ1-2, with D possibly matching TRBD1 (5 bases). V lost 4 bases and J lost 7, with 10 bases in between. This CDR3 region has 12 residues. Germline CDR1 and CDR2: MGHRA and YSYEKL. CDR3 sequence (DNA): TGCGCCAGCAGCCCCACAGGCGTTGGCTACACCTTC. Translating it yields CASSPTGVGYTF.

The chain has TRBV30 and TRBJ1-1, with no clear D. The germline CDR1 and CDR2 sequences are GTSNPN and SVGIG (reference sequence). This CDR3 comprises 14 residues. V lost 4 bases, J lost 5 bases, and 17 bases lay in between. DNA of the CDR3: TGTGCCTGGACCTTCGATGGGTGGAGGACTGAAGCTTTCTTT. Translation: CAWTFDGWRTEAFF.

The chain uses TRBV27 and TRBJ1-5, with 9 nucleotides matching TRBD1. Germline V gene sequence: CDR1 MNHEY, CDR2 SMNVEV (reference sequence). Trimming at V came to 9 bases and at J to 4 bases, leaving 1 base not matched to a gene. CDR3 length equals 12 residues. In DNA form, the CDR3 reads TGTGCCAGTGGGACAGGGAATCAGCCCCAGCATTTT. It codes for CASGTGNQPQHF.

This sequence joins TRBV6-5 and TRBJ1-2, with D possibly matching TRBD1 (5 bases). The V and J ends lost 7 bases and 5 bases respectively, with 17 bases between them. The CDR3 spans 14 residues. CDR1 is MNHEY, CDR2 SVGAGI, per germline. CDR3 loop: CASKPAGLGYGYTF. CDR3 DNA sequence: TGTGCCAGCAAACCGGCGGGACTTGGTTATGGCTACACCTTC.

CDR3 nucleotide sequence: TGCGCCAGCAGCCAGGACAGGGTATATGCCGGGGAGCTGTTTTTT. Its translation: CASSQDRVYAGELFF. The rearrangement joins TRBV4-1 to TRBJ2-2, with 8 positions matching TRBD1. In germline, CDR1 is MGHRA, CDR2 YSYEKL. The CDR3 has 15 amino acids. The V gene end was trimmed by 3 bases and the J gene end by 6 bases; junction bases not matched to a gene: 6.

The chain recombines TRBV6-5 with TRBJ2-1; D tentatively fits TRBD1 or TRBD2 (6 bases each). The ends were cut back, 5 bases at V and 7 bases at J, with 18 bases in the middle. The germline CDR1 and CDR2 sequences are MNHEY and SVGAGI. The CDR3 covers 15 residues. The DNA for the CDR3 is TGTGCCAGCAGTATCCTCTGGGGGGCGGGGAATGAGCAGTTCTTC. It translates to CASSILWGAGNEQFF.